These 21 T cell receptor beta chains share one sample of origin, sequenced in a study of vaccination effects on CD4 cells after COVID-19 (dated by TCRdb to the early 2020s). Receptor libraries were prepared by the immunoSEQ multiplex PCR assay. Sourced from immuneACCESS, this table was stored by TCRdb with only in-frame sequences that have V and J called. A share of the clones is absent; for the studies checked, an unresolved V gene accounts for under half, and the remainder has no known explanation. The sample data list tens of thousands of clones, and about 76% of these were observed just once. Together, the top ten hold under 5.5% of the sample. After approximately 11 days of culture, CD4+ T cells were isolated with the EasySep CD4+ T cell isolation kit. Convalescent patients had PCR-confirmed SARS-CoV-2 infection between March and December 2020, before Alpha, Beta and Delta variants emerged in the United States. Participants received two doses of either the BNT162b2 or the mRNA-1273 mRNA SARS-CoV-2 vaccine.

No antigens are known for them. Sequencing used CD4+ T cells from PBMCs cultured without peptide, obtained after COVID-19 vaccination. These receptors all stem from a human donor who had a prior SARS-CoV-2 infection.

The J gene is TRBJ2-7, the V gene TRBV18; 7 positions match TRBD2. The V and J ends lost 6 bases and 0 bases, in that order; junction bases with no gene match: 5. CDR3 length equals 14 residues. Germline V lookup: CDR1 KGHSH, CDR2 LQKENI. In DNA, the CDR3 is TGTGCCAGCTCCCCCAGCGGGACCTCCTACGAGCAGTACTTC. Translated: CASSPSGTSYEQYF.

The chain combines TRBV9 with TRBJ2-2, with TRBD1 as a possible D gene (6 bases). The CDR3 runs 15 residues. The germline V gene has CDR1 SGDLS and CDR2 YYNGEE. The V and J ends lost 4 bases and 6 bases respectively, with 16 bases between them. The CDR3, as DNA: TGTGCCAGCAGCCCCAACAGGGTAGCAGCCGGGGAGCTGTTTTTT. It encodes CASSPNRVAAGELFF. The variable domain in full, with the rest retrieved from reference TRBV9 and TRBJ2-2, is DSGVTQTPKHLITATGQRVTLRCSPRSGDLSVYWYQQSLDQGLQFLIQYYNGEERAKGNILERFSAQQFPDLHSELNLSSLELGDSALYFCASSPNRVAAGELFFGEGSRLTVL.

The chain couples TRBV11-3 to TRBJ2-2; 9 nucleotides line up with TRBD1. After removal of 5 bases from V and 7 bases from J, the junction contained 5 bases not matched to a gene. Germline V gives CDR1 SGHNT, CDR2 YENEEA. This CDR3 region has 14 residues. The CDR3: CASSPRTGVGELFF. In DNA form, the CDR3 reads TGTGCCAGCAGCCCTCGGACAGGGGTCGGGGAGCTGTTTTTT.

The CDR3 sequence is CASSWGVGRTGELFF. CDR3 coding DNA: TGTGCCAGCAGCTGGGGGGTTGGTCGGACCGGGGAGCTGTTTTTT. The V and J genes are TRBV5-8 and TRBJ2-2; TRBD2 is a possible D gene (6 bases). The CDR3 covers 15 residues. Trimming cost V 3 bases and J 5 bases, with 14 bases left between them. CDR1 SGHTS and CDR2 YDEGEE come from the germline V gene.

V usage is TRBV5-1 and J usage is TRBJ1-2; D unresolved. In germline, CDR1 is SGHRS, CDR2 YFSETQ. Trimming removed 0 bases from V and 4 bases from J, with 10 bases in between. The CDR3 covers 14 residues. CDR3: CASSLVAGSYGYTF. The CDR3 region has the DNA TGCGCCAGCAGCTTGGTTGCGGGGAGCTATGGCTACACCTTC.

The chain uses TRBV6-2 or TRBV6-3 and TRBJ2-7; 10 bases are a match to TRBD1. There are 16 residues in the CDR3. V lost 6 bases and J lost 6; bases outside the gene matches: 14. Germline V lookup: CDR1 MNHEY, CDR2 SVGEGT. The CDR3: CASSKGQGFSSREQYF. The CDR3 bases are TGTGCCAGCAGCAAGGGACAGGGGTTTTCAAGCCGCGAGCAGTACTTC.

The V call is TRBV6-5, the J call TRBJ1-1; a possible D gene is TRBD1 (5 bases). Looked up from germline, CDR1 is MNHEY and CDR2 is SVGAGI. The CDR3 sequence is 15 residues long. Trimming took 5 bases from V and 0 from J, leaving 13 bases between them. The CDR3, as DNA: TGTGCCAGCAGTCTTCACAGGACAATGAACACTGAAGCTTTCTTT. This gives the protein CASSLHRTMNTEAFF.

The chain uses TRBV2 and TRBJ1-1, with D hard to call. There are 12 residues in the CDR3. The V end was cut by 5 bases, the J end by 9 bases, with 13 bases between. Germline V lookup: CDR1 SNHLY, CDR2 FYNNEI. CDR3 DNA: TGTGCCAGCAGTAGTGGACCAACACAAGCTTTCTTT. Protein product: CASSSGPTQAFF. The full variable domain, with the rest looked up from reference TRBV2 and TRBJ1-1, is EPEVTQTPSHQVTQMGQEVILRCVPISNHLYFYWYRQILGQKVEFLVSFYNNEISEKSEIFDDQFSVERPDGSNFTLKIRSTKLEDSAMYFCASSSGPTQAFFGQGTRLTVV.

The gene calls are TRBV18 and TRBJ2-3; 8 bases are shared with TRBD2. Per germline, CDR1 KGHSH and CDR2 LQKENI. The trim removed 5 bases at V and 4 bases at J, leaving 11 bases unmatched. The CDR3 runs 16 residues. CDR3 in amino acids: CASSSSWGGGPDTQYF. CDR3 nucleotides: TGTGCCAGCTCATCCTCGTGGGGCGGGGGGCCAGATACGCAGTATTTT.

V and J are TRBV6-2 or TRBV6-3 and TRBJ1-2, with D perhaps matching TRBD1 (6 bases). CDR1 is MNHEY, CDR2 SVGEGT, per germline. This CDR3 has 15 residues. V was trimmed by 5 bases and J by 0 bases, leaving 13 bases between them. The CDR3 spells CASSARTASNYGYTF. CDR3 coding DNA: TGTGCCAGCAGTGCCAGGACAGCGTCTAACTATGGCTACACCTTC.

The chain employs TRBV5-1 and TRBJ2-3; 8 bases agree with TRBD2. In germline, CDR1 is SGHRS, CDR2 YFSETQ. This CDR3 contains 15 residues. J lost 3 bases, V lost 4 bases, and 7 bases had no gene match. The CDR3 nucleotides read TGCGCCAGCAGCATAAGAGCGGGGGAGACAGATACGCAGTATTTT. It specifies CASSIRAGETDTQYF.

The chain recombines TRBV9 with TRBJ1-2; tentative D call: TRBD1 (5 bases). V dropped 7 bases and J dropped 2 bases, with 18 bases sitting between them. The CDR3 extends over 15 amino acids. Germline CDR1 reads SGDLS; CDR2 reads YYNGEE. The CDR3 spells CASGNRYGANYGYTF. The CDR3 coding sequence is TGTGCCAGCGGGAACCGTTACGGGGCAAACTATGGCTACACCTTC.

The chain has TRBV11-1 and TRBJ2-6; 8 bases align to TRBD2. CDR1 and CDR2 from the germline V gene are SGHAT and FQDESV (reference sequence). After removal of 4 bases from V and 2 bases from J, the junction contained 4 bases not matched to a gene. CDR3 length: 16 amino acids. The CDR3 protein is CASSSGGDAGANVLTF. CDR3 DNA sequence: TGTGCCAGCAGCTCCGGGGGGGACGCTGGGGCCAACGTCCTGACTTTC.

This clone was counted once. This chain connects TRBV4-2 to TRBJ2-5; D may be TRBD1 (5 bases). The germline V gene has CDR1 LGHNA and CDR2 YNFKEQ. The CDR3 is 15 residues long. V lost 1 base, J lost 12 bases, and 21 bases lay in between. CDR3 in DNA: TGTGCCAGCAGCCAAGCCTCCCAGGGTTCTAATCCTAAGTACTTC. It is translated as CASSQASQGSNPKYF.

Only a few counts were recorded for this clone. DNA for the CDR3: TGTGCCAGTAGTATTGAGGACAATTCACCCCTCCACTTT. This codes for CASSIEDNSPLHF. This chain joins TRBV19 and TRBJ1-6; no clear D. CDR3 length: 13 amino acids. Trimming pared 3 bases from V and 7 bases from J, leaving 7 bases between. Germline lookup yields CDR1 LNHDA and CDR2 SQIVND (reference sequence).

The V and J genes are TRBV11-2 and TRBJ2-1; 13 bases align to TRBD2. This CDR3 contains 19 residues. In germline, CDR1 is SGHAT, CDR2 FQNNGV. The V segment lost 5 bases and the J segment 4 bases; nucleotides outside the gene matches: 14. CDR3 amino acids: CASSLQGTSGTGVYNEQFF. CDR3 nucleotides: TGTGCCAGCAGCCTTCAAGGGACTAGCGGGACTGGGGTTTACAATGAGCAGTTCTTC.

The rearrangement uses TRBV28 and TRBJ2-3; D perhaps matches TRBD2 (6 bases). There are 14 residues in the CDR3. The V end was cut by 8 bases, the J end by 5 bases, with 17 bases between. Germline V gives CDR1 MDHEN, CDR2 SYDVKM. The CDR3 sequence: CASGELRRGDTQYF. CDR3 bases: TGTGCCAGCGGGGAATTGAGGCGGGGAGATACGCAGTATTTT.

The V gene is TRBV15, the J gene TRBJ1-1; 7 nucleotides line up with TRBD1. The V gene end was trimmed by 1 base and the J gene end by 5 bases; junction bases not matched to a gene: 7. The CDR3 spans 15 residues. The germline V gene has CDR1 LNHNV and CDR2 YYDKDF (reference sequence). CDR3 DNA: TGTGCCACCAGCAGAGTTACAGGGGCGCGGACTGAAGCTTTCTTT. Its translation: CATSRVTGARTEAFF.

V gene TRBV6-5 combines with J gene TRBJ1-4, with D unresolved. Trimming took 8 bases from V and 0 from J, leaving 10 bases between them. Looked up from germline, CDR1 is MNHEY and CDR2 is SVGAGI. The CDR3 runs 14 residues. The CDR3: CASARGTTNEKLFF. The CDR3 DNA reads TGTGCCAGCGCCCGTGGGACAACTAATGAAAAACTGTTTTTT.

This clone was detected only once. The rearrangement uses TRBV19 and TRBJ1-2; D is perhaps TRBD1 (5 bases). The CDR3 extends over 16 amino acids. Trimming stripped 3 bases from V and 5 bases from J, with 19 bases between. Germline V gene data show CDR1 as LNHDA and CDR2 as SQIVND (reference sequence). CDR3 DNA: TGTGCCAGTAGTATGTTCGTTGACGGAGGGGAGTATGGCTACACCTTC. Its protein is CASSMFVDGGEYGYTF. The complete variable domain, with remaining parts taken from reference TRBV19 and TRBJ1-2, reads DGGITQSPKYLFRKEGQNVTLSCEQNLNHDAMYWYRQDPGQGLRLIYYSQIVNDFQKGDIAEGYSVSREKKESFPLTVTSAQKNPTAFYLCASSMFVDGGEYGYTFGSGTRLTVV.

This clone appeared once. The chain combines TRBV18 with TRBJ2-5; 9 nucleotides line up with TRBD1. The CDR3 has 15 amino acids. J was trimmed by 5 bases and V by 3 bases; bases with no gene match: 7. Germline CDR1 reads KGHSH; CDR2 reads LQKENI. As DNA, the CDR3 is TGTGCCAGCTCACCTACAGGGGGCCGAGGTGAGACCCAGTACTTC. It specifies CASSPTGGRGETQYF.